These 10 T cell receptor beta chains were all obtained from the same sample, sequenced in a study of CD8 T cells in Susac syndrome. An input of about 0.5 to 1 ug of RNA was subjected to reverse transcription using random hexamers. TCRdb ran MiXCR on the immunoSEQ multiplex PCR reads and lists one entry per CDR3 protein. The table includes 250,000 to 300,000 distinct CDR3 sequences, approximately 85% detected once. The sequencing input was CD8+ T cells from PBMCs. The receptor set was obtained from a human donor with multiple sclerosis.

The chain couples TRBV20-1 to TRBJ1-3, with 7 bases aligning to TRBD1. Germline CDR1 is DFQATT and CDR2 is SNEGSKA (reference sequence). The CDR3 has 15 amino acids. Trimming removed 3 bases from V and 0 bases from J; junction bases left unmatched: 5. For the CDR3, the DNA is TGCAGTGCTAGGCCTACAGGGGCCTCTGGAAACACCATATATTTT. It codes for CSARPTGASGNTIYF.

The chain employs TRBV7-9 and TRBJ1-5, with D possibly matching TRBD1 (6 bases). V dropped 5 bases and J dropped 15 bases, with 17 bases sitting between them. The CDR3 spans 12 residues. The germline V gene has CDR1 SEHNR and CDR2 FQNEAQ (reference sequence). CDR3 nucleotides: TGTGCCAGCAGCCTGTACAGGGCCCCGACGCATTTT. Encoded protein: CASSLYRAPTHF.

Concerning this clonotype: Sequence at one end of the junction differs from germline and may be a read error. This rearrangement joins TRBV7-7 to TRBJ2-3, with a possible D match to TRBD2 (6 bases). This CDR3 has 16 amino acids. Germline values: CDR1 SSHAT, CDR2 FNYEAQ (reference sequence). CDR3 DNA: TGTGCTAGCAGCCCTCATGTGGGGGGAGGAACAGATACGCAGTATTTT. It yields the protein CASSPHVGGGTDTQYF.

The CDR3 loop is CAWSVLRFSPLHF. The CDR3 DNA sequence: TGTGCCTGGAGTGTACTTAGGTTTTCACCCCTCCACTTT. The chain links TRBV30 to TRBJ1-6; no clear D. Deletions cut 0 bases from V and 9 bases from J, with 9 bases between. CDR3 length: 13 amino acids. CDR1 and CDR2 from the germline V gene are GTSNPN and SVGIG (reference sequence).

The V and J genes are TRBV5-6 and TRBJ1-2; D is unresolved. Trimming took off 0 bases at V and 4 bases at J, with 7 bases between the two ends. Germline CDR1 is SGHDT and CDR2 is YYEEEE. This CDR3 contains 13 residues. The DNA for the CDR3 is TGTGCCAGCAGCTTGGGGGTGCTCTATGGCTACACCTTC. Protein product: CASSLGVLYGYTF.

This chain uses TRBV20-1 with TRBJ2-7, with D perhaps matching TRBD1 (6 bases). V shed 1 base and J shed 2 bases, with 9 bases lying between them. CDR1 DFQATT and CDR2 SNEGSKA come from the germline V gene (reference sequence). This CDR3 has 13 residues. The CDR3 nucleotides are TGCAGTGCTAGAGGCGACAGGACCTACGAGCAGTACTTC. Amino acid sequence: CSARGDRTYEQYF.

The genes are TRBV12-3 or TRBV12-4 and TRBJ2-7; tentatively, D is TRBD1 (6 bases). V was shortened by 2 bases and J by 0 bases, with 8 bases between the two germline ends. This CDR3 spans 14 amino acids. DNA for the CDR3: TGTGCCAGCAGTTTATGGGGGCCCTCCTACGAGCAGTACTTC. This translates into CASSLWGPSYEQYF.

The chain carries TRBV15 and TRBJ1-5; 7 bases align to TRBD1. There are 14 residues in the CDR3. With V trimmed by 3 bases and J by 7 bases, 6 bases remained unmatched. Per the germline V gene, CDR1 is LNHNV and CDR2 is YYDKDF (reference sequence). Here the CDR3 DNA reads TGTGCCACCAGCAGCGACAGGGACCACCAGCCCCAGCATTTT. Amino acid sequence: CATSSDRDHQPQHF.

The chain carries TRBV9 and TRBJ2-7; D is unresolved. Trimming took 4 bases from V and 5 from J, leaving 13 bases between them. This CDR3 contains 13 residues. The V gene's germline CDR1 is SGDLS and CDR2 YYNGEE. Here the CDR3 DNA reads TGTGCCAGCAGCAGTCCTGGGTCTAACGAGCAGTACTTC. This sequence encodes CASSSPGSNEQYF.

The chain combines TRBV4-1 with TRBJ1-1; D perhaps matches TRBD1 (5 bases). The germline V gene has CDR1 MGHRA and CDR2 YSYEKL. Trimming removed 4 bases at V and 1 base at J, with 22 bases between. The CDR3 runs to 18 residues. The CDR3 DNA reads TGCGCCAGCAGCCTCCGAATGTGGGGTGGAGGGGCGAACACTGAAGCTTTCTTT. It translates to CASSLRMWGGGANTEAFF.